The sequence of this T cell receptor beta chain was determined in a study of tumor and adjacent non-tumor tissue in lung cancer. Study findings and constraints: TCR diversity was significantly greater in tumor than normal lung tissue.

This sample's RNA came from whole unsorted tissue. The normal lung tissue was taken more than 3 cm from the tumor edge. The library came from three nested PCR rounds adapted from ARM-PCR protocols. From the multiplex PCR reads, TCRdb called clonotypes with MiXCR, one entry per CDR3 protein. This sample has some 51,000 distinct CDR3 sequences, with less than 70% found just once. On this clonotype: Its antigen is unidentified. At one boundary the junction diverges from the germline segment, which might be a read error.

Specimen: distant non-tumor lung tissue. The TCR was taken from a woman in her sixties or seventies with non-small cell lung cancer.

CDR3 DNA sequence: TGTGCCAGTAGTCCGAGTTCGGGCGCAAATTTGGGCAATGTGCAGTTCTTC. Translating it yields CASSPSSGANLGNVQFF. The chain employs TRBV5-4 and TRBJ2-1; D not certain. CDR1 and CDR2 (germline): SGHNT, YYREEE (reference sequence). The CDR3 is made up of 17 amino acids. The variable domain in full, with the rest retrieved from reference TRBV5-4 and TRBJ2-1, is ETGVTQSPTHLIKTRGQQVTLRCSSQSGHNTVSWYQQALGQGPQFIFQYYREEENGRGNFPPRFSGLQFPNYSSELNVNALELDDSALYLCASSPSSGANLGNVQFFGPGTRLTVL.